This TCR beta chain originates from a study of CD8+CD57+ T cells in acquired aplastic anemia. Study overall: The study obtained an average of approximately 2.9 ug of DNA from sorted CD4+ and CD8+ cells.

General observations from the study: Patients showed no significant difference from controls in CD8+ Simpson's diversity. In common between the patients and the controls were more than 25 CD8+ CDR3 sequences.

The template used for profiling TCR beta VDJ and CDR3 was genomic DNA. TCRdb re-analysed the reads in MiXCR, keeping a single row per CDR3 protein. The sample holds a few hundred thousand distinct CDR3 sequences; about a third are singletons and the top ten take roughly 0.89%. This clonotype was seen a few times. Its target is unknown. Germline assignment: CDR1 MNHEY and CDR2 SVGEGT. CDR3 length: 16 residues. Sequencing was done on patients that had shown CD8+CD57+ cell expansion by flow cytometry. This receptor was obtained from a human donor with aplastic anemia. The chain links TRBV6-2 or TRBV6-3 to TRBJ2-1, with TRBD1 matching over 7 bases. Gene TRBJ2-7 matches the end of the DNA better, so the J call may be wrong. Sample: sorted CD4+, CD8+, or CD8+CD57+ T cells (not recorded which) from PBMCs. CDR3: CASSYSRTGQTYEQYF. The CDR3 nucleotides read TGTGCCAGCAGTTACTCGAGGACAGGACAGACCTACGAGCAGTACTTC.